The 5 T cell receptor beta chains below come from one sample, sequenced in a study of T cell repertoires in cytomegalovirus infection. One entry per CDR3 protein results from TCRdb running MiXCR on the reads. Of hundreds of thousands of distinct CDR3 sequences listed, around 32% are singletons. These receptors are not linked to any known antigen. This specimen consisted of cultured CD8+ T cells from PBMCs, obtained from culture after CMV antigen stimulation. The receptors shown here come from a human donor in good health (CMV status not recorded). Some clones in this sample may be carry-over from other donors' samples.

The chain links TRBV19 to TRBJ1-1; D is uncertain. Germline V gene data show CDR1 as LNHDA and CDR2 as SQIVND (reference sequence). V was shortened by 1 base and J by 3 bases, with 9 bases between the two germline ends. The CDR3 is 14 residues long. CDR3 DNA sequence: TGTGCCAGTAGTATAGGCCCCCACTACACTGAAGCTTTCTTT. This translates into CASSIGPHYTEAFF.

This clonotype was found a few times. V usage is TRBV12-3 or TRBV12-4 and J usage is TRBJ1-5; the D gene is possibly TRBD1 (5 bases). V lost 2 bases, J lost 5 bases, and 10 bases lay in between. The CDR3 is 14 residues long. The CDR3 coding sequence is TGTGCCAGCAGTTTACGGGGGAAATATCAGCCCCAGCATTTT. It translates to CASSLRGKYQPQHF.

This clonotype has only a few counts. V gene TRBV28 combines with J gene TRBJ1-6; D not certain. With 3 bases removed from V and 12 bases from J, the gap between germline ends came to 6 bases. Germline V lookup: CDR1 MDHEN, CDR2 SYDVKM. There are 11 residues in the CDR3. As DNA, the CDR3 is TGTGCCAGCAGTTTTGCCCTACCCCTCCACTTT. Translated: CASSFALPLHF. Drawing the rest from reference TRBV28 and TRBJ1-6, the complete variable domain is DVKVTQSSRYLVKRTGEKVFLECVQDMDHENMFWYRQDPGLGLRLIYFSYDVKMKEKGDIPEGYSVSREKKERFSLILESASTNQTSMYLCASSFALPLHFGNGTRLTVT.

This chain connects TRBV10-3 to TRBJ2-5, with TRBD1 matching over 9 bases. Per the germline V gene, CDR1 is ENHRY and CDR2 is SYGVKD. Trimming at V came to 3 bases and at J to 2 bases, leaving 19 bases not matched to a gene. The CDR3 sequence is 20 residues long. The CDR3 coding sequence is TGTGCCATCAGTGAATACGCACTCCGGGACAGGGACCCCCCACAAGAGACCCAGTACTTC. This codes for CAISEYALRDRDPPQETQYF.

This clonotype has only a few counts. J is TRBJ2-2 and V is TRBV9; 7 bases fit TRBD2. This CDR3 is built from 21 residues. CDR1 is SGDLS, CDR2 YYNGEE, per germline. V lost 3 bases and J lost 2; bases outside the gene matches: 22. CDR3 coding DNA: TGTGCCAGCAGCGGATCGACCCTCGGGGTTAGCGGGTCTACCAACACCGGGGAGCTGTTTTTT. It encodes CASSGSTLGVSGSTNTGELFF. The whole variable domain, remainder taken from reference TRBV9 and TRBJ2-2, is DSGVTQTPKHLITATGQRVTLRCSPRSGDLSVYWYQQSLDQGLQFLIQYYNGEERAKGNILERFSAQQFPDLHSELNLSSLELGDSALYFCASSGSTLGVSGSTNTGELFFGEGSRLTVL.